This T cell receptor beta chain came from a study of blood T cells in healthy people across ages. For the second PCR, which ran for roughly 6 to 12 cycles, a sample-barcoded 5' primer and a J-beta primer mix were used. TCRdb itself ran the 5' RACE reads through MiXCR, one entry per CDR3 protein. The sample includes around 1,000,000 distinct CDR3 sequences, approximately 25% of them seen just once. This clonotype was found a few times. These data were also reused for a study on T cells of mothers and their children.

Sequenced sample: blood. The TCR was taken from a girl aged 2-9 years in good health.

CDR3 in amino acids: CASSLVEWGVSYNEQFF. CDR3 in DNA: TGTGCCAGCAGCTTAGTTGAATGGGGGGTCTCCTACAATGAGCAGTTCTTC. The chain couples TRBV7-8 to TRBJ2-1, with D possibly being TRBD2 (6 bases). The V gene lost 1 base and the J gene lost 0 bases, with 13 bases spanning the gap. This CDR3 has 17 amino acids. The germline V gene has CDR1 SGHVS and CDR2 FQNEAQ.